Listed here are 8 T cell receptor beta chains from one sample, sequenced in a study of blood T cell repertoires in COVID-19. The repertoire was sequenced with immunoSEQ multiplex PCR; TCRdb's copy has only in-frame clones and lacks some. Here the sample spans approximately 150,000 clones, 80% being singletons. Sequencing was carried out using peripheral blood. The source is a man between 65 and 80 years old who had recovered from COVID-19.

The rearrangement links TRBV7-3 to TRBJ2-3, with 7 positions matching TRBD1. Looked up from germline, CDR1 is SGHTA and CDR2 is FQGTGA. V shed 6 bases, J shed 1 base, and the junction held 7 bases outside the gene matches. CDR3 length equals 15 residues. The CDR3 region is CASSQTGLRTDTQYF. CDR3 coding DNA: TGTGCCAGCAGTCAGACAGGGCTGCGCACAGATACGCAGTATTTT.

The rearrangement links TRBV6-1 to TRBJ2-5; a weak D match, TRBD2 (5 bases). CDR1 is MNHNS, CDR2 SASEGT, per germline. CDR3 length: 15 residues. The ends were cut back, 0 bases at V and 1 base at J, with 9 bases in the middle. The CDR3 is CASSEAGVGQETQYF. The CDR3 DNA sequence: TGTGCCAGCAGTGAAGCCGGGGTAGGCCAAGAGACCCAGTACTTC.

This chain connects TRBV5-1 to TRBJ1-4; a possible D gene is TRBD1 (5 bases). V was clipped by 4 bases and J by 4 bases, with 14 bases between them. The CDR3 spans 15 residues. Germline loops: CDR1 SGHRS, CDR2 YFSETQ. The CDR3 sequence: CASSGDRRINEKLFF. The CDR3 DNA sequence: TGCGCCAGCAGCGGTGACAGACGTATTAATGAAAAACTGTTTTTT. The variable domain in full, with the rest retrieved from reference TRBV5-1 and TRBJ1-4, is KAGVTQTPRYLIKTRGQQVTLSCSPISGHRSVSWYQQTPGQGLQFLFEYFSETQRNKGNFPGRFSGRQFSNSRSEMNVSTLELGDSALYLCASSGDRRINEKLFFGSGTQLSVL.

The chain joins TRBV10-1 to TRBJ2-7, with 8 bases aligning to TRBD1. V was clipped by 3 bases and J by 2 bases; unmatched bases: 3. This CDR3 comprises 14 residues. CDR1 and CDR2 from the germline V gene are WNHNN and SYGVQD (reference sequence). CDR3 region: CASSDGTGPYEQYF. DNA for the CDR3: TGCGCCAGCAGTGACGGGACAGGTCCCTACGAGCAGTACTTC.

J is TRBJ2-7 and V is TRBV4-2, with D possibly being TRBD1 (5 bases). This CDR3 contains 18 residues. Germline loops: CDR1 LGHNA, CDR2 YNFKEQ. Trimming stripped 0 bases from V and 4 bases from J, with 22 bases between. CDR3 in DNA: TGTGCCAGCAGCCAAGAAGGCCCGGAAGGCCAGGGCCTATACGAGCAGTACTTC. Protein: CASSQEGPEGQGLYEQYF.

The count of this clone is one. An end of the junction does not agree with germline; a read error may underlie this. J is TRBJ2-7 and V is TRBV6-2 or TRBV6-3; 8 nucleotides align to TRBD2. The germline CDR1 and CDR2 sequences are MNHEY and SVGEGT. The length of the CDR3 is 14 residues. CDR3 region: CTSSYGGRRDEQYF. The CDR3 DNA is TGTACCAGCAGTTACGGCGGGAGGAGGGACGAGCAGTACTTC.

The genes are TRBV19 and TRBJ1-1; tentative D call: TRBD1 (5 bases). This CDR3 has 13 residues. Germline V gene data show CDR1 as LNHDA and CDR2 as SQIVND (reference sequence). V was cut by 3 bases and J by 3 bases, with 8 bases left in between. CDR3 loop: CASSIDSYTEAFF. The DNA for the CDR3 is TGTGCCAGTAGTATCGACAGTTACACTGAAGCTTTCTTT.

The CDR3 spells CATSDPGTSAGEQFF. The CDR3 bases are TGTGCCACCAGTGACCCCGGGACTAGCGCGGGTGAGCAGTTCTTC. The V gene is TRBV24-1, the J gene TRBJ2-1, with TRBD2 matching 10 bases. The CDR3 loop spans 15 amino acids. Per germline, CDR1 KGHDR and CDR2 SFDVKD. V gave up 4 bases and J gave up 9 bases; unmatched junction bases: 8.